Sequencing of this T cell receptor beta chain was carried out in a study of regulatory T cells in long-lasting Graves disease. Both iRepertoire HTBI primers and Arm-PCR of CDR3 regions were used to build the TCR beta libraries. The authors' processing: The identification of 60 or so TRBV and over eleven TRBJ segments was made across samples. MiXCR, applied by TCRdb to the multiplex PCR reads, yields one record per CDR3 protein. TCRdb assigned the V and J calls; the authors' analysis was not used. The sample shows hundreds of thousands of distinct CDR3 sequences, roughly a fifth of them seen only once. The time point denotes: persistent/refractory GD, antithyroid drugs over 5 years with positive TRAb. With RNA extracted from PBMCs as input, the TCR library was made. The sequencing here drew on peripheral blood mononuclear cells (PBMCs), taken when the disease was refractory, from a patient treated with antithyroid drugs. This clonotype was obtained from a female donor with Graves disease.

CDR3: CAWTTGIGTGELFF. The CDR3 bases are TGTGCCTGGACGACGGGTATAGGGACCGGGGAGCTGTTTTTT. The genes are TRBV30 and TRBJ2-2; D call uncertain. Germline V gene data show CDR1 as GTSNPN and CDR2 as SVGIG (reference sequence). V shed 4 bases and J shed 5 bases, with 14 bases lying between them. The CDR3 is made up of 14 amino acids.